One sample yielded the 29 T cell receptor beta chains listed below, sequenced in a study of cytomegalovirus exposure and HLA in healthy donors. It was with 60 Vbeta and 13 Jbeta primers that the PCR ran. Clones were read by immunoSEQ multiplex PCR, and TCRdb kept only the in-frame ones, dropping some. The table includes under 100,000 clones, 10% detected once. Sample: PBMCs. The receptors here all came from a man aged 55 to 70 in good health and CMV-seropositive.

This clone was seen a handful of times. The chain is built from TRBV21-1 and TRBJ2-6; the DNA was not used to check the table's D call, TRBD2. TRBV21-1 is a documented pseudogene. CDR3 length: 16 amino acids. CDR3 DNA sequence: TGTGCCAGCAGCAAAGAGAAGAGCTCTGGGGCCAACGTCCTGACTTTC. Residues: CASSKEKSSGANVLTF.

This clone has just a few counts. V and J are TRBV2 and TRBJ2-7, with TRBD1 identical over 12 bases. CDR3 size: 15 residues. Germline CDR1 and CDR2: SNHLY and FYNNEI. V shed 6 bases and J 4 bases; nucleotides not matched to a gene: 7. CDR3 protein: CASRIPGQGAYEQYF. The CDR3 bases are TGTGCCAGCAGGATACCGGGACAGGGGGCGTACGAGCAGTACTTC. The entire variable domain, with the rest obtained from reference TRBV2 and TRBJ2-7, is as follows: EPEVTQTPSHQVTQMGQEVILRCVPISNHLYFYWYRQILGQKVEFLVSFYNNEISEKSEIFDDQFSVERPDGSNFTLKIRSTKLEDSAMYFCASRIPGQGAYEQYFGPGTRLTVT.

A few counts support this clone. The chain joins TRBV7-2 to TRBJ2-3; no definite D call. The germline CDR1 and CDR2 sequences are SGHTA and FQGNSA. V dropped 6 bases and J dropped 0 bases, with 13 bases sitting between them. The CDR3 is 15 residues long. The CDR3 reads CASRTAGGSTDTQYF. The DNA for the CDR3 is TGTGCCAGCAGGACGGCTGGCGGAAGCACAGATACGCAGTATTTT.

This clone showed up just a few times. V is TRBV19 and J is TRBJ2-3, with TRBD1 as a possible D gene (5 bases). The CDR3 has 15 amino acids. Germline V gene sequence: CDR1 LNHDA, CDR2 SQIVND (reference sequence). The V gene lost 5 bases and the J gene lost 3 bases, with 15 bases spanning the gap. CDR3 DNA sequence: TGTGCCAGTAGTTATATAGGCAGGGTAACAGATACGCAGTATTTT. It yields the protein CASSYIGRVTDTQYF.

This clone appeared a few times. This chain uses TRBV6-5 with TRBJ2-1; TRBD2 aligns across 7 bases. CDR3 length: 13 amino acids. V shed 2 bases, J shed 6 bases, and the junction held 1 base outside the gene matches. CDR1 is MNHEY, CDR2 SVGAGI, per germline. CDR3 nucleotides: TGTGCCAGCAGTTACCTAGCGGCCAATGAGCAGTTCTTC. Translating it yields CASSYLAANEQFF.

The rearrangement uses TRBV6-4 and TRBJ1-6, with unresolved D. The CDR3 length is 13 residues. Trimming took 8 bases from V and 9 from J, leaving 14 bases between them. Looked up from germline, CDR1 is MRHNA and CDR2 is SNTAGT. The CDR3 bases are TGTGCCAGCCGGCGCGAGGTCGGTTCACCCCTCCACTTT. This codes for CASRREVGSPLHF.

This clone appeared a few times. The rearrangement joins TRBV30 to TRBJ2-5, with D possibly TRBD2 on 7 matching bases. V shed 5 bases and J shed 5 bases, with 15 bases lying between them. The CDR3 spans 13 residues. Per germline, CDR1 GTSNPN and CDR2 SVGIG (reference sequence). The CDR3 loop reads CAWGRGSRETQYF. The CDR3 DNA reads TGTGCCTGGGGGAGGGGGTCGCGGGAGACCCAGTACTTC.

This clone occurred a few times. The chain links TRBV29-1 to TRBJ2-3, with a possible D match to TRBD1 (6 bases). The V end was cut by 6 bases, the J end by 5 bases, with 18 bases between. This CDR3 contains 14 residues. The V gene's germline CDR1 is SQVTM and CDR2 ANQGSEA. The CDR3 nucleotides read TGCAGCGTCAGACAGGACCTAACACAAGATACGCAGTATTTT. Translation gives CSVRQDLTQDTQYF.

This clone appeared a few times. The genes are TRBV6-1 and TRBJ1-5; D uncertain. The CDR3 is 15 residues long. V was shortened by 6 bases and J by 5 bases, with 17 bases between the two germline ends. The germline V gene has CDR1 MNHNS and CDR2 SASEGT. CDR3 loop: CASRSDTYHDQPQHF. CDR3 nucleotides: TGTGCCAGCAGGTCAGACACATATCACGATCAGCCCCAGCATTTT.

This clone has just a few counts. The CDR3 region has the DNA TGCGCCAGCAGCTGGACAGCAGTTGGCGGGGAGCTGTTTTTT. Protein product: CASSWTAVGGELFF. V is TRBV5-1 and J is TRBJ2-2; D is perhaps TRBD1 (6 bases). The CDR3 runs to 14 residues. Trimming removed 3 bases from V and 7 bases from J, with 13 bases in between. The germline CDR1 and CDR2 sequences are SGHRS and YFSETQ. Variable domain in full (rest from reference TRBV5-1 and TRBJ2-2): KAGVTQTPRYLIKTRGQQVTLSCSPISGHRSVSWYQQTPGQGLQFLFEYFSETQRNKGNFPGRFSGRQFSNSRSEMNVSTLELGDSALYLCASSWTAVGGELFFGEGSRLTVL.

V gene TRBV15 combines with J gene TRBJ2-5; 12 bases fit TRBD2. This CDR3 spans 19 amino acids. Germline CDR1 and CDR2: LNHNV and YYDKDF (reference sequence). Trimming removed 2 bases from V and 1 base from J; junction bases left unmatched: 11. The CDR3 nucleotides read TGTGCCACCAGCAGATCAACCCCTGGACTAGCGGGGTTCCAAGAGACCCAGTACTTC. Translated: CATSRSTPGLAGFQETQYF.

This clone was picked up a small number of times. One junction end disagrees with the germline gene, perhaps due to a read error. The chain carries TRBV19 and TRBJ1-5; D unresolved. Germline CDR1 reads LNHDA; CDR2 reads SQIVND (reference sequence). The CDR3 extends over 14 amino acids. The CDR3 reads CASSVDFSNQPQHF. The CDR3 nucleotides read TGTGCCAGTAGTGTAGACTTTAGCAATCAGCCCCAGCATTTT.

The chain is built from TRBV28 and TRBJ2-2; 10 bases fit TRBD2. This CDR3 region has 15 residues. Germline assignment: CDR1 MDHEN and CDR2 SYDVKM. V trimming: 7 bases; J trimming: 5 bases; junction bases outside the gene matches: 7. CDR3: CASTSRSGGTGELFF. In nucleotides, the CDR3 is TGTGCCAGCACTTCCCGTAGCGGGGGGACCGGGGAGCTGTTTTTT.

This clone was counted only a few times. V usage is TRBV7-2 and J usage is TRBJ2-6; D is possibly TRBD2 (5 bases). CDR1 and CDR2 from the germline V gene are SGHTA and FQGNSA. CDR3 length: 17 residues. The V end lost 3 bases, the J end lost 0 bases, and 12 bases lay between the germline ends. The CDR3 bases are TGTGCCAGCAGCTTCCTGAGCGGAACCTCTGGGGCCAACGTCCTGACTTTC. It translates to CASSFLSGTSGANVLTF.

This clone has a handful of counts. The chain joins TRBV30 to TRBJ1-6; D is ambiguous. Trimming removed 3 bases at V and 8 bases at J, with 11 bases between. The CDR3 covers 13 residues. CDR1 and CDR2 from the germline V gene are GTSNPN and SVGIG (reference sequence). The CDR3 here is CAWSRQEDSPLHF. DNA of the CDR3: TGTGCCTGGAGCAGGCAGGAGGATTCACCCCTCCACTTT.

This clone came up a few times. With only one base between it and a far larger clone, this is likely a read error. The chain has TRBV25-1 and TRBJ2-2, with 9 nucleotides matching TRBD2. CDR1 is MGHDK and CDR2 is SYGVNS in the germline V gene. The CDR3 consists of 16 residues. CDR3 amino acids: CASSPSSGANAGELFF. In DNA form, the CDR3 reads TGTGCCAGCAGTCCTTCTAGCGGGGCGAACGCCGGGGAGCTGTTTTTT.

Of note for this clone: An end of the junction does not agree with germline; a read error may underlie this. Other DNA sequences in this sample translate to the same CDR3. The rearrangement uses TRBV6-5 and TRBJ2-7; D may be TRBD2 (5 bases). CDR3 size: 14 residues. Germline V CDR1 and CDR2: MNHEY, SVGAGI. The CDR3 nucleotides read TGTGCCAGCGCCCCGGGTCCTAGCTCATACGAGAAGTACTTT. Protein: CASAPGPSSYEKYF.

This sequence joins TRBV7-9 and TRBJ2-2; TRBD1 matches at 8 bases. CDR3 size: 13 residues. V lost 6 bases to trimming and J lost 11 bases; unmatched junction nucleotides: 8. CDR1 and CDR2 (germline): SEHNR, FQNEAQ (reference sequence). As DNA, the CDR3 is TGTGCCAGCAGTTCGGACAGGGCGGAAGAGCTGTTTTTT. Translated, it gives CASSSDRAEELFF.

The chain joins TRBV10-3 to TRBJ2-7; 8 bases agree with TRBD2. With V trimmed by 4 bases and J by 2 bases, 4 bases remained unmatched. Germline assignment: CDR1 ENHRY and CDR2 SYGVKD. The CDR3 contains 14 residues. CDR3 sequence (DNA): TGTGCCATCAGTGTTGGCGGGAGGACCTACGAGCAGTACTTC. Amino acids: CAISVGGRTYEQYF.

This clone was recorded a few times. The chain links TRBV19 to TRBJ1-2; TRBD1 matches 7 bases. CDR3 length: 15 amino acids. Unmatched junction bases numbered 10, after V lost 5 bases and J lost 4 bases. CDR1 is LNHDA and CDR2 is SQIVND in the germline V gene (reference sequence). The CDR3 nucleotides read TGTGCCAGTAGTGCCAACAGGGGTGCAATCTATGGCTACACCTTC. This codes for CASSANRGAIYGYTF.

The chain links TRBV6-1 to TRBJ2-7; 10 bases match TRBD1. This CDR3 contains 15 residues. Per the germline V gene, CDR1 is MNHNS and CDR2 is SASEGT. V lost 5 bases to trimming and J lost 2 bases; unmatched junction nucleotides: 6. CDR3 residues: CASSTGTGEAYEQYV. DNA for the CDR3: TGTGCCAGCAGTACCGGGACAGGGGAGGCCTACGAGCAGTACGTC.

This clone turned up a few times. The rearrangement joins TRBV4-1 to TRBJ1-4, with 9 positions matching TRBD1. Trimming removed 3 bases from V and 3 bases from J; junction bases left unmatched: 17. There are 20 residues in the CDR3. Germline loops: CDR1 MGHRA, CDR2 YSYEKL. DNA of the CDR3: TGCGCCAGCAGCCAGCTGCCCTTCAGGACAGGGGTCGGGGCTAATGAAAAACTGTTTTTT. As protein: CASSQLPFRTGVGANEKLFF.

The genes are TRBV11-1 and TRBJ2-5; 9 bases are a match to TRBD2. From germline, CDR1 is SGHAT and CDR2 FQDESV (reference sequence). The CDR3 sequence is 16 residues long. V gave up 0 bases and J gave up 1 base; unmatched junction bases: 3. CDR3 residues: CASSLASGGFQETQYF. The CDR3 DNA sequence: TGTGCCAGCAGCTTAGCCAGCGGGGGGTTCCAAGAGACCCAGTACTTC.

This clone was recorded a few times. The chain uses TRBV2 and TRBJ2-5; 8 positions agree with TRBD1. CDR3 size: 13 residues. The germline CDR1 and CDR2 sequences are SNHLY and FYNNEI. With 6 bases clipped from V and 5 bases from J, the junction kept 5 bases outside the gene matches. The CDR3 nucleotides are TGTGCCAGCAGACGCGGACAGGGTGAGACCCAGTACTTC. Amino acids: CASRRGQGETQYF.

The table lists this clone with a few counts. The CDR3 region has the DNA TGTGCCAGCAGCACCCGACAGGGAAACTATGGCTACACCTTC. It translates to CASSTRQGNYGYTF. This sequence joins TRBV27 and TRBJ1-2; the match to TRBD1 covers 7 bases. The CDR3 is 14 amino acids. The V segment lost 6 bases and the J segment 2 bases; nucleotides outside the gene matches: 6. Looked up from germline, CDR1 is MNHEY and CDR2 is SMNVEV (reference sequence).

The CDR3 DNA reads TGTGCCTGGAGAAGGCGTGGAGCTAACTATGGCTACACCTTC. Translating gives CAWRRRGANYGYTF. The V gene is TRBV30, the J gene TRBJ1-2; no definite D call. Germline CDR1 and CDR2: GTSNPN and SVGIG (reference sequence). V was trimmed by 3 bases and J by 0 bases, leaving 11 bases between them. This CDR3 has 14 residues.

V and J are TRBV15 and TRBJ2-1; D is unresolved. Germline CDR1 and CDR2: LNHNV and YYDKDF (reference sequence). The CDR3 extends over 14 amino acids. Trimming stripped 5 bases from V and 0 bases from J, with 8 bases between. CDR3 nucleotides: TGTGCCACCAGCGGCCCTCGCTCCTACAATGAGCAGTTCTTC. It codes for CATSGPRSYNEQFF.

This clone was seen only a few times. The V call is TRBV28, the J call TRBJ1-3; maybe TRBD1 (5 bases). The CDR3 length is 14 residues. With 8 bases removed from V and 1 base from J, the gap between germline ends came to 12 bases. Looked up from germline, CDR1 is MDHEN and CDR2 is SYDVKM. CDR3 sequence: CASWDAGSGNTIYF. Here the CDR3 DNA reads TGTGCCAGCTGGGACGCGGGATCTGGAAACACCATATATTTT.

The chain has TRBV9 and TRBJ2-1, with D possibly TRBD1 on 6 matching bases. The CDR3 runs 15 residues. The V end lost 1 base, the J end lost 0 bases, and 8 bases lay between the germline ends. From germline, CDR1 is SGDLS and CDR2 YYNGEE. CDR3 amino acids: CASSVLQGSYNEQFF. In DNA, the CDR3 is TGTGCCAGCAGCGTATTACAGGGCTCCTACAATGAGCAGTTCTTC.